Listed below are T cell receptor beta chains from one sample, sequenced in a study of shared clonotypes between healthy human individuals. Profiling relied on immunoSEQ multiplex PCR, and the TCRdb table lists in-frame clones only, not all of them. Of 2 million to 3 million clones listed, under 95% are singletons. Sequenced sample: naive CD4+ T cells from PBMCs. The receptor set was obtained from a man aged 18 to 30 in good health. Some clones in this sample may be carry-over from other donors' samples. CDR3s include the opening cysteine and the closing phenylalanine or tryptophan. D genes are given only for firm matches. Not every row has a clone size; where given, it reads once, few, many or a size class.

V gene: TRBV4-3
D gene: TRBD1
clone size: -
J gene: TRBJ2-1
CDR3 protein: CASSQEGQLSYNEQFF
CDR3 DNA: TGCGCCAGCAGCCAAGAGGGACAGCTCTCCTACAATGAGCAGTTCTTC

V gene: TRBV7-2
D gene: -
clone size: -
J gene: TRBJ2-3
CDR3 protein: CASGGPWTQTDTQYF
CDR3 DNA: TGTGCCAGCGGTGGCCCCTGGACCCAGACAGATACGCAGTATTTT

V gene: TRBV10-3
D gene: -
clone size: -
J gene: TRBJ2-7
CDR3 protein: CAISEVSSYEQYF
CDR3 DNA: TGTGCCATCAGTGAGGTCAGCTCCTACGAGCAGTACTTC

V gene: TRBV7-2
D gene: TRBD2
clone size: -
J gene: TRBJ2-7
CDR3 protein: CASSARGGDEQYF
CDR3 DNA: TGTGCCAGCAGCGCACGGGGGGGGGACGAGCAGTACTTC

V gene: TRBV5-1
D gene: TRBD2
clone size: once
J gene: TRBJ2-5
CDR3 protein: CASSPGLAGNPTQETQYF
CDR3 DNA: TGCGCCAGCAGCCCGGGACTAGCGGGTAACCCCACCCAAGAGACCCAGTACTTC

V gene: TRBV4-3
D gene: -
clone size: -
J gene: TRBJ1-2
CDR3 protein: CASSQDGGTNDYTF
CDR3 DNA: TGCGCCAGCAGCCAAGATGGGGGGACTAATGACTACACCTTC

V gene: TRBV5-4
D gene: TRBD2
clone size: -
J gene: TRBJ2-7
CDR3 protein: CASSPTSGSFHEQYF
CDR3 DNA: TGTGCCAGCAGTCCTACTAGCGGGAGTTTCCACGAGCAGTACTTC

V gene: TRBV6-5
D gene: -
clone size: -
J gene: TRBJ1-4
CDR3 protein: CASTQLGTNEKLFF
CDR3 DNA: TGTGCCAGCACTCAACTCGGGACTAATGAAAAACTGTTTTTT

V gene: TRBV19
D gene: TRBD2
clone size: -
J gene: TRBJ2-1
CDR3 protein: CASRINWLAGSNEQFF
CDR3 DNA: TGTGCCAGTAGGATTAACTGGCTAGCGGGAAGCAATGAGCAGTTCTTC

V gene: TRBV19
D gene: TRBD1
clone size: few
J gene: TRBJ1-5
CDR3 protein: CASSVGTGGNQPQHF
CDR3 DNA: TGTGCCAGTAGTGTTGGGACAGGGGGCAATCAGCCCCAGCATTTT

V gene: TRBV2
D gene: -
clone size: -
J gene: TRBJ2-1
CDR3 protein: CASRKGTDSYNEQFF
CDR3 DNA: TGTGCCAGCAGGAAGGGGACGGACTCCTACAATGAGCAGTTCTTC

V gene: TRBV6-1
D gene: -
clone size: -
J gene: TRBJ1-3
CDR3 protein: CASRTGYSGNTIYF
CDR3 DNA: TGTGCCAGCAGGACAGGCTACTCTGGAAACACCATATATTTT

V gene: TRBV7-3
D gene: -
clone size: -
J gene: TRBJ1-2
CDR3 protein: CASSFPGDNGGYTF
CDR3 DNA: TGTGCCAGCAGCTTTCCCGGGGACAATGGTGGCTACACCTTC

V gene: TRBV27
D gene: -
clone size: once
J gene: TRBJ2-5
CDR3 protein: CASSLLFRETQYF
CDR3 DNA: TGTGCCAGCAGTTTATTATTCAGAGAGACCCAGTACTTC

V gene: TRBV4-1
D gene: -
clone size: -
J gene: TRBJ2-2
CDR3 protein: CASSPGRAYLNTGELFF
CDR3 DNA: TGCGCCAGCAGCCCGGGCAGGGCTTACCTTAACACCGGGGAGCTGTTTTTT

V gene: TRBV7-3
D gene: -
clone size: -
J gene: TRBJ1-1
CDR3 protein: CASSRQENTEAFF
CDR3 DNA: TGTGCCAGCAGCCGCCAGGAAAACACTGAAGCTTTCTTT

V gene: TRBV4-2
D gene: -
clone size: few
J gene: TRBJ1-1
CDR3 protein: CASSQDIPGRDTEAFF
CDR3 DNA: TGTGCCAGCAGCCAAGACATCCCCGGGCGGGACACTGAAGCTTTCTTT

V gene: TRBV5-1
D gene: TRBD2
clone size: -
J gene: TRBJ2-3
CDR3 protein: CASSLGTSGGTDTQYF
CDR3 DNA: TGCGCCAGCAGCTTAGGGACTAGCGGAGGCACAGATACGCAGTATTTT